The clone carrying this TCR beta chain showed up just a few times. Antigen: not known. Cultured CD4+ T cell DNA was sequenced using the Oncomine TCR Beta short-read assay. Genomic DNA was isolated from cultured CD4+ T cells. TCRdb re-called the PCR reads through MiXCR, storing one row per CDR3 protein. Counted here are approximately 8,800 distinct CDR3 sequences, around 61% occurring once; the ten biggest clones make up under 40%. The data are from a study of vaccination and CD4 T cells after COVID-19. Background on the study: Convalescent patients gave post-COVID blood a median about 100 days post-diagnosis, range 35 to 161.

The CDR3 loop spans 12 amino acids. CDR1 is MNHNS and CDR2 is SASEGT in the germline V gene. Between the trimmed V and J ends, which lost 5 bases and 3 bases, there was a span of 7 bases. This sample's treatment: 10-day PBMC culture with coronavirus spike peptide pools or control peptides (ViraFEST assay). Cultures got half-medium changes with IL-2 on days 3 and 7. Sequencing input: CD4+ T cells from blood, cultured in vitro. This TCR was recovered from a human donor who had recovered from COVID-19. The rearrangement links TRBV6-1 to TRBJ1-1; D remains ambiguous. The CDR3 here is CASSPRDTEAFF. CDR3 DNA sequence: TGTGCCAGCAGTCCCCGGGACACTGAAGCTTTCTTT.